The sequence of this T cell receptor (beta chain) was determined in a study of cytomegalovirus exposure and HLA in healthy donors. To note about this clone: Its antigen is not known.

Both 60 Vbeta primers and 13 Jbeta primers went into the PCR. Only in-frame clones appear in the TCRdb table, and some are missing; sequencing was by immunoSEQ multiplex PCR. The repertoire has 90,000 to 120,000 clones, approximately 80% of them found once; the top ten carry about 5.4%. Findings and limits, study-wide: Reported performance of the classifier showed diagnosis of cytomegalovirus status with high specificity and sensitivity. Some TCR beta chains (roughly 160 of them) were listed as cytomegalovirus-associated.

This CDR3 contains 13 residues. In germline, CDR1 is MNHNS, CDR2 SASEGT. Trimming shortened V by 1 base and J by 5 bases, and 6 bases separated the two germline ends. The sample consisted of PBMCs. The chain uses TRBV6-1 and TRBJ2-4, with a possible D match to TRBD1 (5 bases). The receptor comes from a woman in her late teens or twenties in good health and CMV-seropositive. The CDR3 protein is CASSEDRQNIQYF. The CDR3 DNA reads TGTGCCAGCAGTGAAGACAGGCAAAACATTCAGTACTTC.